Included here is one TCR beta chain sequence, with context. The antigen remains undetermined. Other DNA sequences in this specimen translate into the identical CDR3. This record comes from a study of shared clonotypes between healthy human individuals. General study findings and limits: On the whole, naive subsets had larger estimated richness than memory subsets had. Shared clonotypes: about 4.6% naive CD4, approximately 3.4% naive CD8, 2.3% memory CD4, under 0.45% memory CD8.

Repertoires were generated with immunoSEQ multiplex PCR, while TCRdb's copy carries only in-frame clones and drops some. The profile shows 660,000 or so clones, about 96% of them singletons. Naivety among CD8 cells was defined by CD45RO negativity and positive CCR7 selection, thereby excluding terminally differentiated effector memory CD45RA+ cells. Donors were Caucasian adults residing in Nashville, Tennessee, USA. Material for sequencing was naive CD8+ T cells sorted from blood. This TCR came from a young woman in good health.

The CDR3 region is CASTSTGTQETQYF. As DNA, the CDR3 is TGTGCCAGCACCTCCACAGGGACACAAGAGACCCAGTACTTC. This rearrangement joins TRBV27 to TRBJ2-5; D is possibly TRBD1 (6 bases). The germline V gene has CDR1 MNHEY and CDR2 SMNVEV (reference sequence). The CDR3 length is 14 residues. Trimming left V 7 bases short and J 2 bases short, with 14 bases between.